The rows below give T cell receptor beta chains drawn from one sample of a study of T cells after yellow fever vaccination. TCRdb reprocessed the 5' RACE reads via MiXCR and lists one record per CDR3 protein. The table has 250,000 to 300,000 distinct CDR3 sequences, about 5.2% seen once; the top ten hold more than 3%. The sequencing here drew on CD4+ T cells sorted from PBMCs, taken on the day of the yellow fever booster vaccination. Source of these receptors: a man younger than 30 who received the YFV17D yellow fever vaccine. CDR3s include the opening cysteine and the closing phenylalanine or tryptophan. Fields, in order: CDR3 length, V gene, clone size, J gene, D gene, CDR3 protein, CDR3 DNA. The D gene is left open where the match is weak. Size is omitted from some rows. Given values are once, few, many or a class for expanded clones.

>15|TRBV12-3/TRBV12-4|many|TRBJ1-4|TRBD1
CASSKRTGGNEKLFF
TGTGCCAGCAGTAAACGGACAGGGGGAAATGAAAAACTGTTTTTT
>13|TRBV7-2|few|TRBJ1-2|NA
CASSTGTGYGYTF
TGTGCCAGCAGCACCGGGACGGGCTATGGCTACACCTTC
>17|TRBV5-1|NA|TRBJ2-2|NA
CASSLALMQGPTGELFF
TGCGCCAGCAGCTTGGCGTTGATGCAGGGGCCCACCGGGGAGCTGTTTTTT
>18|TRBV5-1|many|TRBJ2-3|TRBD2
CASSLRIRLAANTDTQYF
TGCGCCAGCAGCCTCCGCATCCGACTAGCGGCGAACACAGATACGCAGTATTTT
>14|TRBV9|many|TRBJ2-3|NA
CASSVQVTTDTQYF
TGTGCCAGCAGCGTACAGGTTACCACAGATACGCAGTATTTT
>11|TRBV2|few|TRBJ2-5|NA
CASSDLETQYF
TGTGCCAGCAGTGATCTCGAGACCCAGTACTTC
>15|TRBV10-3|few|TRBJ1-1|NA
CAISRRQLMNTEAFF
TGTGCCATCAGTCGGCGACAGCTCATGAACACTGAAGCTTTCTTT
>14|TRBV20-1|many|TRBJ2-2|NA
CSASGPRGTGELFF
TGCAGTGCTAGCGGACCGAGGGGCACCGGGGAGCTGTTTTTT
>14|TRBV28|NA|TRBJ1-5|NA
CASSVEGGHQPQHF
TGTGCCAGCAGTGTGGAGGGGGGCCATCAGCCCCAGCATTTT
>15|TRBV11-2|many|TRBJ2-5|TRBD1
CASSPQGAAQETQYF
TGTGCCAGCAGCCCCCAGGGGGCAGCTCAAGAGACCCAGTACTTC
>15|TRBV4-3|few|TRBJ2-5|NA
CASSQTGTYQETQYF
TGCGCCAGCAGCCAGACGGGGACTTACCAAGAGACCCAGTACTTC
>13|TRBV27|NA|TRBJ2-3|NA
CASSFTHTDTQYF
TGTGCCAGCAGTTTTACCCACACAGATACGCAGTATTTT
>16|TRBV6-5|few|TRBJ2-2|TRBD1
CASSLQGPWNTGELFF
TGTGCCAGCAGTTTACAGGGGCCATGGAACACCGGGGAGCTGTTTTTT
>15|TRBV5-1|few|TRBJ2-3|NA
CASSLALWGTDTQYF
TGCGCCAGCAGCTTGGCATTATGGGGCACAGATACGCAGTATTTT
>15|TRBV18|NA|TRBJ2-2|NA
CVSSPALGYTGELFF
TGTGTCAGCTCACCCGCCCTCGGGTACACCGGGGAGCTGTTTTTT
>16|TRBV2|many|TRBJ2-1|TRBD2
CASSRRVAGGLNEQFF
TGTGCCAGCAGTCGGCGCGTAGCGGGGGGTTTGAATGAGCAGTTCTTC
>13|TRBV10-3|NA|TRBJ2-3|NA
CAIAGAGPDTQYF
TGTGCCATCGCGGGGGCCGGGCCAGATACGCAGTATTTT